Presented here are 19 T cell receptor beta chains from one specimen sequenced in a study of cytomegalovirus exposure and HLA in healthy donors. In the PCR, 60 Vbeta and 13 Jbeta primers were used. Data came from immunoSEQ multiplex PCR; TCRdb stores just in-frame clones and leaves some out. In the table there are 80,000 to 130,000 clones, roughly three quarters of which are singletons. Sequenced: PBMCs. These receptors were collected from a woman aged 45-65 years in good health and CMV-seropositive.

The chain employs TRBV27 and TRBJ2-3, with D perhaps TRBD1 (6 bases). The V and J ends lost 4 bases and 0 bases respectively, with 11 bases between them. CDR3 length equals 15 residues. Germline V CDR1 and CDR2: MNHEY, SMNVEV (reference sequence). CDR3 loop: CASSSGQWSTDTQYF. DNA of the CDR3: TGTGCCAGCAGTTCAGGACAGTGGAGCACAGATACGCAGTATTTT.

This chain joins TRBV15 and TRBJ2-7; 8 positions match TRBD1. V shed 1 base and J 6 bases; nucleotides not matched to a gene: 5. Per germline, CDR1 LNHNV and CDR2 YYDKDF (reference sequence). The CDR3 has 14 amino acids. The CDR3 here is CATSRASTGVEQYF. The CDR3 region has the DNA TGTGCCACCAGCAGAGCTTCGACAGGGGTCGAGCAGTACTTC.

This rearrangement joins TRBV5-1 to TRBJ1-1, with D possibly matching TRBD1 (5 bases). In germline, CDR1 is SGHRS, CDR2 YFSETQ. Trimming shortened V by 4 bases and J by 3 bases, and 13 bases separated the two germline ends. This CDR3 has 14 residues. In nucleotides, the CDR3 is TGCGCCAGCAGCACCGACCAGGGTGACACTGAAGCTTTCTTT. Translation: CASSTDQGDTEAFF.

A few counts support this clone. Its ends do not fully match the called genes, so a read error is possible. The chain links TRBV7-7 to TRBJ1-5; D ambiguous. Germline CDR1 SSHAT, CDR2 FNYEAQ (reference sequence). There are 13 residues in the CDR3. CDR3 residues: CASSPGNNQPQHF. In DNA, the CDR3 is TGTGCTAGCAGCCCAGGAAACAATCAGCCCCAGCATTTT.

V gene TRBV10-1 combines with J gene TRBJ2-1; tentatively, D is TRBD1 (5 bases). The CDR3 loop spans 13 amino acids. V was cut by 3 bases and J by 4 bases, with 7 bases left in between. Germline assignment: CDR1 WNHNN and CDR2 SYGVQD (reference sequence). CDR3: CASSEQVYNEQFF. CDR3 in DNA: TGCGCCAGCAGTGAACAGGTTTACAATGAGCAGTTCTTC.

This chain uses TRBV7-8 with TRBJ1-4; TRBD1 matches at 8 bases. Germline assignment: CDR1 SGHVS and CDR2 FQNEAQ. The trim removed 1 base at V and 10 bases at J, leaving 11 bases unmatched. This CDR3 has 16 residues. The CDR3 coding sequence is TGTGCCAGCAGCTTAGGGTATACAGGGGGGATCGGAAAACTGTTTTTT. It yields the protein CASSLGYTGGIGKLFF.

Remarks on this clone: Compared with germline, one end of the junction differs, possibly owing to a read error. This chain connects TRBV7-7 to TRBJ2-7; TRBD1 matches at 7 bases. Germline values: CDR1 SSHAT, CDR2 FNYEAQ (reference sequence). The CDR3 covers 16 residues. CDR3 protein: CASSSYRDRSYYVQYF. The CDR3 DNA reads TGTGCTAGCAGCTCTTATCGGGACAGATCTTACTACGTGCAGTACTTC.

V and J are TRBV2 and TRBJ2-1, with D tentatively TRBD1 (6 bases). The V end was cut by 5 bases, the J end by 10 bases, with 12 bases between. CDR3 length equals 12 residues. Germline-derived CDR1 and CDR2 are SNHLY and FYNNEI. As DNA, the CDR3 is TGTGCCAGCAGTCCGGACAGCCTAGAGCAGTTCTTC. It encodes CASSPDSLEQFF.

This clone was counted between two and nine times. This chain links TRBV10-2 with TRBJ2-7; 7 bases align to TRBD2. Germline V gene sequence: CDR1 WSHSY, CDR2 SAAADI. This CDR3 contains 14 residues. Losses at the gene ends were 3 bases for V and 7 bases for J; bases not matched to a gene: 9. The CDR3 DNA is TGCGCCAGCAGTGAAGAACTAGCGTTAGGGGAGCAGTACTTC. Residues: CASSEELALGEQYF.

The chain has TRBV10-2 and TRBJ1-1; TRBD1 aligns across 7 bases. CDR1 is WSHSY and CDR2 is SAAADI in the germline V gene. V lost 5 bases, J lost 1 base, and 10 bases stayed unmatched. This CDR3 region has 16 residues. CDR3 DNA sequence: TGCGCCAGCAGTCCCGAACGATACAGGGGGAACACTGAAGCTTTCTTT. Protein product: CASSPERYRGNTEAFF.

This clone was counted only a few times. This chain connects TRBV20-1 to TRBJ2-3, with D tentatively TRBD2 (6 bases). The CDR3 is 11 residues long. Between the trimmed V and J ends, which lost 2 bases and 7 bases, there was a span of 7 bases. The germline gives CDR1 DFQATT, CDR2 SNEGSKA (reference sequence). The CDR3 nucleotides are TGCAGTGCTAGACGGGAGAATACGCAGTATTTT. It yields the protein CSARRENTQYF.

This chain connects TRBV10-2 to TRBJ1-2, with D uncertain. The germline CDR1 and CDR2 sequences are WSHSY and SAAADI. The CDR3 consists of 14 residues. The V end lost 2 bases, the J end lost 1 base, and 8 bases lay between the germline ends. The CDR3 DNA is TGCGCCAGCAGTGAGCGCAACTATAACTATGGCTACACCTTC. As protein: CASSERNYNYGYTF.

Comment on this clone: The junction shows a germline mismatch at one end, possibly a read error. The chain couples TRBV9 to TRBJ1-3, with 8 bases that match TRBD1. The CDR3 sequence is 10 residues long. CDR1 and CDR2 from the germline V gene are SGDLS and YYNGEE. CDR3: CASSGRDRTF. The CDR3 bases are TGTGCCAGCAGCGGCCGGGACAGGACTTTT.

The chain couples TRBV29-1 to TRBJ2-1, with 8 bases aligning to TRBD1. This CDR3 comprises 14 residues. Per germline, CDR1 SQVTM and CDR2 ANQGSEA. Unmatched junction bases numbered 6, after V lost 4 bases and J lost 4 bases. In nucleotides, the CDR3 is TGCAGCGTTGGAGGGACAGGTTTATACAATGAGCAGTTCTTC. Translated: CSVGGTGLYNEQFF.

This clone showed up just a few times. The rearrangement links TRBV2 to TRBJ2-1; D might be TRBD2 (5 bases). The CDR3 is 13 amino acids. Trimming left V 2 bases short and J 8 bases short, with 10 bases between. Germline loops: CDR1 SNHLY, CDR2 FYNNEI. The CDR3 reads CASSEWTEDEQFF. The CDR3 DNA follows: TGTGCCAGCAGTGAATGGACGGAGGATGAGCAGTTCTTC.

The V call is TRBV9, the J call TRBJ2-1, with a weak D call TRBD1 (6 bases). CDR1 is SGDLS, CDR2 YYNGEE, per germline. This CDR3 spans 16 amino acids. V gave up 1 base and J gave up 8 bases, with 19 bases separating them. DNA for the CDR3: TGTGCCAGCAGCGTAACTGGCTCACAGGGTTGGGATGAGCAGTTCTTC. Its protein is CASSVTGSQGWDEQFF.

This clone was found a few times. The rearrangement links TRBV11-2 to TRBJ2-3; unclear D gene. Trimming cost V 6 bases and J 2 bases, with 6 bases left between them. Germline CDR1 is SGHAT and CDR2 is FQNNGV. This CDR3 has 12 amino acids. CDR3 DNA sequence: TGTGCCAGCAGTCCATCCACAGATACGCAGTATTTT. As protein: CASSPSTDTQYF. Drawing the rest from reference TRBV11-2 and TRBJ2-3, the complete variable domain is EAGVAQSPRYKIIEKRQSVAFWCNPISGHATLYWYQQILGQGPKLLIQFQNNGVVDDSQLPKDRFSAERLKGVDSTLKIQPAKLEDSAVYLCASSPSTDTQYFGPGTRLTVL.

This clone was found once. V and J are TRBV19 and TRBJ1-1; no clear D. This CDR3 is 13 amino acids long. V lost 4 bases and J lost 1, with 7 bases in between. CDR1 and CDR2 (germline): LNHDA, SQIVND (reference sequence). CDR3 protein: CASSRLSNTEAFF. In nucleotides, the CDR3 is TGTGCCAGTAGTAGACTATCGAACACTGAAGCTTTCTTT.

This rearrangement joins TRBV12-5 to TRBJ1-2, with 7 bases matching TRBD1. This CDR3 has 13 residues. V shed 9 bases and J 6 bases; nucleotides not matched to a gene: 10. CDR1 is LGHNT, CDR2 FRNRAP, per germline. The CDR3 bases are TGTGCTAGCATAACAGGGGAGTGGAATGGCTACACCTTC. Translated: CASITGEWNGYTF.